The entry below gives a single TCR beta chain sequence along with its context. Its antigen target is currently unknown. Base qualities are missing; no much larger clone stands one base away. In light of the paper, this sample's treatment or condition label describes: oral pan-JAK inhibitor, 5-10 mg twice daily. From alopecia areata patients, peripheral blood was collected along with lesional scalp punch biopsies. PBMCs were separated by density centrifugation and stained for CD3, CD4 and CD8, after which CD4+ and CD8+ T cells were sorted on a FACSAria. The data stem from a study of CD8+ T cells in alopecia areata (dated by TCRdb to 2016 to 2018). General notes on the study: The treated patients, all with moderate-to-severe alopecia areata, were enrolled in an open-label pilot trial of oral tofacitinib given at 5 to 10 mg twice daily. Tofacitinib was given for 6 to 18 months, followed by 6 months of follow-up off drug to assess delayed response and recurrence. Disease severity in treated patients was measured with the SALT score, which quantifies the percentage of affected scalp surface area. In both human patients and the C3H/HeJ mouse model, the study applied high-throughput TCRbeta sequencing to look at T cell clonal expansion in alopecia areata. Scalp tissue and sorted CD4+ and CD8+ peripheral blood T cells from patchy and totalis/universalis alopecia areata patients and from healthy controls were covered by human TCRbeta sequencing. Tofacitinib-treated patients had biopsies at baseline and at 4 and 24 weeks of treatment, with a later scalp biopsy in several patients. Clonality in the scalp was compared among normal scalp (n=4), patchy alopecia areata scalp (n=8), and alopecia totalis/universalis scalp (n=8). The RNA source kit depended on sample type: the PAXgene miRNA kit for fixed scalp, the miRNeasy kit for PBMCs, and the RNeasy kit for mouse skin. TCRbeta CDR3 regions were amplified by immunoSEQ multiplex PCR with 35 Vbeta forward and 13 Jbeta reverse primers. What the authors observed across the whole study: TCR sequences shared between patients were less clear than in mice, possibly partly because of HLA diversity in the patient population. Higher clonality and more expanded CD8+ clones were observed in lesional scalp than in normal scalp, particularly in alopecia totalis/universalis, a finding suggestive of antigenic drive. Many expanded lesional clones persisted in scalp and blood during tofacitinib treatment, which may partly explain relapse after stopping treatment. Because the treated cohort was small and had just a single nonresponder, larger studies are needed to establish links between baseline CD8+ expansion and response. Tofacitinib significantly lowered scalp clonality and the number of expanded CD8+ clones among the top 100 scalp clones. Unlike mouse skin, where gammadelta T cells dominate, normal human skin contains resident alphabeta T cells that get sequenced too, which complicates analysis of the scalp TCR repertoire.

The method was the immunoSEQ multiplex PCR assay. To provide template for TCR sequencing, every sample had RNA extracted and reverse transcribed into cDNA. SuperScript III was used to make first-strand cDNA, primed with a 2:1 mix of oligo-dT and random hexamers. A synthetic immune receptor repertoire was used to measure amplification bias, and any remaining bias was corrected computationally. Concerning the study's data processing: Raw reads were preprocessed to remove errors, and CDR3 was defined by IMGT conventions from the conserved cysteine to phenylalanine. To get clonality, Shannon entropy was normalized by log2 of the number of productive unique TCRs and the result was subtracted from 1. CD4 or CD8 identity of scalp clones was inferred by cross-referencing scalp TCRbeta sequences with sorted blood CD4 and CD8 repertoires. TCRdb's version of the immuneACCESS table is confined to in-frame rearrangements and falls short of the full clone set. An unresolved V gene accounts for under half of the shortfall where checked; the remainder is of unknown origin. That table furnishes V, J and clone size, whereas the DNA furnished D and trimming. The table for this sample lists 150,000 to 200,000 clones; around three fifths of them were counted only once. Under 1.5% of the sample goes to the ten largest clones.

The starting material was CD4+ T cells sorted from blood, obtained around week 50, from a patient treated with tofacitinib. This TCR came from a human donor with alopecia areata.

For the CDR3, the sequence is CAWKGQGSYGYTF. The DNA reads as follows: TGTGCCTGGAAAGGACAGGGAAGCTATGGCTACACCTTC. This chain joins TRBV30 to TRBJ1-2; 8 of the junction bases match TRBD1. The germline V and J ends show losses of 4 bases and 4 bases respectively, and no gene match explains 5 bases of the junction. The CDR3 runs 13 residues from the cysteine to the phenylalanine. Here the CDR3 DNA is all that survives: 39 bases in frame from base 1. Sequences GTSNPN (CDR1) and SVGIG (CDR2) are obtained from the germline V gene (reference sequence).